The rows below give T cell receptor beta chains drawn from one sample of a study of CD8 T cells in ankylosing spondylitis. TCRdb independently ran MiXCR on the 5' RACE reads; one entry per CDR3 protein. This sample yields just under 550,000 distinct CDR3 sequences, of which more than 9.5% are seen a single time; 6.8% belongs to the top ten. Sequencing was carried out using blood, either unsorted or a sorted T cell fraction (not recorded which). The receptors were gathered from a male donor with ankylosing spondylitis. CDR3s include the opening cysteine and the closing phenylalanine or tryptophan. D genes are given only for firm matches. Only part of the rows carry a size: once, few, many, or a class if the clone is expanded.

v_gene	j_gene	abundance	d_gene	CDR3nt	CDR3aa
TRBV20-1	TRBJ1-2	few	.	TGCAGTGCTAGAGATCACCCGGCAAACTATGGCTACACCTTC	CSARDHPANYGYTF
TRBV18	TRBJ2-1	few	TRBD2	TGTGCCAGCTCACCACCGATGTCCGGACTAGCGGTCAATTGGGGTAGCAATGAGCAGTTCTTC	CASSPPMSGLAVNWGSNEQFF
TRBV5-1	TRBJ2-3	few	TRBD2	TGCGCCAGCAGCTTTACTAGCGGGGGAAGCACAGATACGCAGTATTTT	CASSFTSGGSTDTQYF
TRBV12-3/TRBV12-4	TRBJ2-1	few	.	TGTGCCAGCAGTTTACAGGGCGGGGCCCTCAATGAGCAGTTCTTC	CASSLQGGALNEQFF
TRBV20-1	TRBJ2-3	.	.	TGCAGTGCTAGCCAGGACGGCTACTTAGGCACAGATACGCAGTATTTT	CSASQDGYLGTDTQYF
TRBV15	TRBJ1-2	.	.	TGTGCCACCAGCAGAGATCGATCGGGTTCTAACTATGGCTACACCTTC	CATSRDRSGSNYGYTF
TRBV5-1	TRBJ1-1	many	.	TGCGCCAGCAGCTTGCAGGAAACCACTGAAGCTTTCTTT	CASSLQETTEAFF
TRBV6-2/TRBV6-3	TRBJ1-5	few	.	TGTGCCAGCAGCCTGGGCCAGGGATTTCGTCAGCCCCAGCATTTT	CASSLGQGFRQPQHF
TRBV11-2	TRBJ1-1	few	.	TGTGCCAGCAGCTTAGCACCGGGACCCCGGGGCACTGAAGCTTTCTTT	CASSLAPGPRGTEAFF
TRBV5-1	TRBJ2-7	.	.	TGCGCCAGCAGCCCCAGACTGGAACCCTACGAGCAGTACTTC	CASSPRLEPYEQYF
TRBV7-2	TRBJ1-5	.	.	TGTGCCAGCAGCTTCGGCCCAAGTTACCAGCATTTT	CASSFGPSYQHF
TRBV10-3	TRBJ2-3	many	TRBD1	TGTGCCATCAGCCGGGACAGGGCAGATACGCAGTATTTT	CAISRDRADTQYF
TRBV7-2	TRBJ2-1	.	TRBD2	TGTGCCAGCCGCGGGGGACAAAGCGGGAGCTCCTACAATGAGCAGTTCTTC	CASRGGQSGSSYNEQFF
TRBV7-2	TRBJ2-5	.	.	TGTGCCAGCAGCTTTCAGAGGGAAGAGACCCAGTACTTC	CASSFQREETQYF
TRBV25-1	TRBJ2-2	few	.	TGTGCCAGCAGTGACAGGGTCATTGGCGGGGAGCTGTTTTTT	CASSDRVIGGELFF
TRBV10-3	TRBJ2-3	few	TRBD2	TGTGCCATCCGGGAGACTAGCGGAGTGGATACGCAGTATTTT	CAIRETSGVDTQYF
TRBV7-2	TRBJ2-2	few	TRBD1	TGTGCCAGCAGGCCACAGGGGGACACCGGGGAGCTGTTTTTT	CASRPQGDTGELFF
TRBV7-9	TRBJ2-4	few	.	TGTGCCAGCAGCGCGTCTGTAGCCAAAAACATTCAGTACTTC	CASSASVAKNIQYF
TRBV10-3	TRBJ2-5	large	TRBD2	TGTGCCATCAATACTAGCGGGAGACAAGAGACCCAGTACTTC	CAINTSGRQETQYF
TRBV12-3/TRBV12-4	TRBJ1-1	.	TRBD1	TGTGCCAGCACCTACAGGGGAGAAGCTTTCTTT	CASTYRGEAFF
TRBV20-1	TRBJ2-3	.	.	TGCAGTGCTAGACAGGGGTGGACAGATACGCAGTATTTT	CSARQGWTDTQYF
TRBV20-1	TRBJ2-1	many	.	TGCAGTGCTAGAGATGCCGCGGTGTCCTACAATGAGCAGTTCTTC	CSARDAAVSYNEQFF
TRBV5-1	TRBJ2-2	.	.	TGCGCCAGCAGCCCGGATCGGGGTCTGAGCACCGGGGAGCTGTTTTTT	CASSPDRGLSTGELFF
TRBV29-1	TRBJ2-1	.	.	TGCAGCGTTGGGGGGCGGGACTTCTACAATGAGCAGTTCTTC	CSVGGRDFYNEQFF
TRBV5-1	TRBJ1-4	.	.	TGCGCCAGCAGCTTGCTTCAGGGTAATGAAAAACTGTTTTTT	CASSLLQGNEKLFF
TRBV29-1	TRBJ1-4	.	TRBD1	TGCAGCGTGACCGAGACAGGGGTAAATGAAAAACTGTTTTTT	CSVTETGVNEKLFF
TRBV5-5	TRBJ1-5	few	TRBD1	TGTGCCAGCAGCTTGGAACCGGGACAGGACAATCAGCCCCAGCATTTT	CASSLEPGQDNQPQHF
TRBV29-1	TRBJ1-4	few	.	TGCAGCGCGGTCGGCGGAGTTGCAACTAATGAAAAACTGTTTTTT	CSAVGGVATNEKLFF
TRBV4-1	TRBJ2-6	.	.	TGCGCCAGCAGCCAAAGGGGACTCCTCTCTGGGGCCAACGTCCTGACTTTC	CASSQRGLLSGANVLTF
TRBV5-1	TRBJ1-5	.	TRBD1	TGCGCCAGCAGCCCGGGGACAGGGCTTAGTCAGCCCCAGCATTTT	CASSPGTGLSQPQHF
TRBV6-5	TRBJ2-2	few	TRBD1	TGTGCCAGCAGTTACTTGGCTGGGACAGGGCGTTCCGGGGAGCTGTTTTTT	CASSYLAGTGRSGELFF
TRBV6-1	TRBJ1-1	few	.	TGTGCCAGCAGTGAACTAGGGATCCGCCGCTGGAACACTGAAGCTTTCTTT	CASSELGIRRWNTEAFF
TRBV18	TRBJ1-5	few	.	TGTGCCAGCTCACCCGGTGAGGGTGGGCCCCAGCATTTT	CASSPGEGGPQHF
TRBV5-1	TRBJ2-1	few	TRBD1	TGCGCCAGCAGCTGGGGAGGGACAGGGGTTCTGGAGCAGTTCTTC	CASSWGGTGVLEQFF
TRBV3-1	TRBJ1-5	.	.	TGTGCCAGCAGCCAAGGGGTGGGTGTGCAGCCCCAGCATTTT	CASSQGVGVQPQHF
TRBV20-1	TRBJ2-2	few	.	TGCAGTGCTTGTAGAGACACCGGGGAGCTGTTTTTT	CSACRDTGELFF
TRBV7-9	TRBJ1-5	many	.	TGTGCCAGCAGCTTAGGAGACTATAGCAATCAGCCCCAGCATTTT	CASSLGDYSNQPQHF
TRBV12-3/TRBV12-4	TRBJ2-2	.	.	TGTGCCAGCACCCCCTCGGGGTCTTACGGGGAGCTGTTTTTT	CASTPSGSYGELFF
TRBV12-5	TRBJ1-5	.	TRBD1	TGTGCTAGTGGTCTCGGACAGGGGTACCAGCCCCAGCATTTT	CASGLGQGYQPQHF
TRBV20-1	TRBJ2-2	.	.	TGCAGTGCTAGAGATCTCCGAGGGGCCGGGGAGCTGTTTTTT	CSARDLRGAGELFF
TRBV5-1	TRBJ2-3	.	TRBD1	TGCGCCAGCAGCTCTGGTCCCACAGGGGGCGCGGCAGATACGCAGTATTTT	CASSSGPTGGAADTQYF
TRBV20-1	TRBJ2-7	few	.	TGCAGTGCTAGAGACCTCCGGGACCCCTACGAGCAGTACTTC	CSARDLRDPYEQYF
TRBV11-2	TRBJ2-7	.	.	TGTGCCAGCAGCTTAGTAAGGGCACACCACGAGCAGTACTTC	CASSLVRAHHEQYF
TRBV11-3	TRBJ2-1	few	.	TGTGCCAGCAGCTTAGACAAAGGCCGTGGCAATGAGCAGTTCTTC	CASSLDKGRGNEQFF
TRBV12-3/TRBV12-4	TRBJ2-7	many	TRBD2	TGTGCCAGCAGTTTTACTAGCGGACCTTACGAGCAGTACTTC	CASSFTSGPYEQYF
TRBV24-1	TRBJ2-1	few	TRBD2	TGTGCCACCAGTGGCCTTAGCGGGAGAAGCTCCTACAATGAGCAGTTCTTC	CATSGLSGRSSYNEQFF
TRBV18	TRBJ2-1	many	.	TGTGCCAGCTCACCTGATGCAGGTGAGCAGTTCTTC	CASSPDAGEQFF
TRBV24-1	TRBJ2-3	.	.	TGTGCCACCAGTGATGCCCTACAGGGATGGGGGGAGAATACGCAGTATTTT	CATSDALQGWGENTQYF
TRBV5-4	TRBJ1-1	few	TRBD1	TGTGCCAGCAGCTTGGGGACAGGCCAGACTGAAGCTTTCTTT	CASSLGTGQTEAFF
TRBV9	TRBJ2-5	few	TRBD1	TGTGCCAGCAGCACCCGGACAGGGGGGGAGACCCAGTACTTC	CASSTRTGGETQYF
TRBV7-8	TRBJ2-1	.	TRBD2	TGTGCCAGCAGCGAAGGACTAGCGGGAGGGCCATACAATGAGCAGTTCTTC	CASSEGLAGGPYNEQFF
TRBV3-1	TRBJ2-4	.	TRBD2	TGTGCCAGCAGCCAAGATTTCGGGGGGGCCAAAAACATTCAGTACTTC	CASSQDFGGAKNIQYF
TRBV10-2	TRBJ2-6	few	.	TGCGCCAGCAGTGATGGGGTCTCTGGGGCCAACGTCCTGACTTTC	CASSDGVSGANVLTF
TRBV2	TRBJ1-6	.	.	TGTGCCAGCAGGGGGGGGATTCAGAATTCACCCCTCCACTTT	CASRGGIQNSPLHF